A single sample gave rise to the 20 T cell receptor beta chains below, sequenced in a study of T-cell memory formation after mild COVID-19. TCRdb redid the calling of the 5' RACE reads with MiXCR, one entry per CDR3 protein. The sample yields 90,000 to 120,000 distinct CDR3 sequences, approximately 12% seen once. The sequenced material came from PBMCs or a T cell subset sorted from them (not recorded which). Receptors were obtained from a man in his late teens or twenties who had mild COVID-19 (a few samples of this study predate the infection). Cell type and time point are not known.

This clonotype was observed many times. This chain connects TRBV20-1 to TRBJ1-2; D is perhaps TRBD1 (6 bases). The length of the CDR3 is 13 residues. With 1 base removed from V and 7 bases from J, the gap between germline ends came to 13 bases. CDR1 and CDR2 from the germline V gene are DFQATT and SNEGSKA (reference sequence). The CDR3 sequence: CSARAGERPGYTF. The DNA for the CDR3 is TGCAGTGCTAGAGCAGGGGAGCGTCCTGGCTACACCTTC.

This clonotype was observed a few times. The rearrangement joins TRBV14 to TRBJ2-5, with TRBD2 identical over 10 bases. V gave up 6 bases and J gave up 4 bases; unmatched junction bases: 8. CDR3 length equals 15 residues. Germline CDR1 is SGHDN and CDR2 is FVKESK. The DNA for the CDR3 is TGTGCCAGCAGACTAGCGGGGAGTCCTACAGAGACCCAGTACTTC. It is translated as CASRLAGSPTETQYF. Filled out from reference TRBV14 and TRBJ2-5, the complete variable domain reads EAGVTQFPSHSVIEKGQTVTLRCDPISGHDNLYWYRRVMGKEIKFLLHFVKESKQDESGMPNNRFLAERTGGTYSTLKVQPAELEDSGVYFCASRLAGSPTETQYFGPGTRLLVL.

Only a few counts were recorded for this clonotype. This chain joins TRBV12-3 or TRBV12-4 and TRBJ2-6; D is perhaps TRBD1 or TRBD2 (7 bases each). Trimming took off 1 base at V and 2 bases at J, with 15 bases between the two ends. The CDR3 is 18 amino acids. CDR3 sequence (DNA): TGTGCCAGCAGTTTAGACAGGGGACTATCGGCTGGGGCCAACGTCCTGACTTTC. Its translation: CASSLDRGLSAGANVLTF.

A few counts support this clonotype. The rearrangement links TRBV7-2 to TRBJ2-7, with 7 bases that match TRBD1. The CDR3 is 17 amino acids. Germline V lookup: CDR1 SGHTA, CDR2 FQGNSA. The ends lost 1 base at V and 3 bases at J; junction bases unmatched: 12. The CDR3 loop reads CASSLGLGQYPDYEQYF. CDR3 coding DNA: TGTGCCAGCAGCTTAGGGTTGGGACAGTACCCTGACTACGAGCAGTACTTC.

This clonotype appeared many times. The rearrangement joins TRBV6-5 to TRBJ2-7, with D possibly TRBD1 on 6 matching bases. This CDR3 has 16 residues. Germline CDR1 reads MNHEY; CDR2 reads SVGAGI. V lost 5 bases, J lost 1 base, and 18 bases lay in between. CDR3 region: CASSEGRAQGSYEQYV. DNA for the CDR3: TGTGCCAGCAGTGAGGGACGGGCGCAGGGGTCCTACGAGCAGTACGTC.

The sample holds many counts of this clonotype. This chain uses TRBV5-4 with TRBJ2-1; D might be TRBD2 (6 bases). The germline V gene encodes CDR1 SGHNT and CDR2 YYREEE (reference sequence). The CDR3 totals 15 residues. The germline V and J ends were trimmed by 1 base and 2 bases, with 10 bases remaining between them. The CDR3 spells CASSLSWGAYNEQFF. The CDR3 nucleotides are TGTGCCAGCAGCTTGTCGTGGGGGGCCTACAATGAGCAGTTCTTC.

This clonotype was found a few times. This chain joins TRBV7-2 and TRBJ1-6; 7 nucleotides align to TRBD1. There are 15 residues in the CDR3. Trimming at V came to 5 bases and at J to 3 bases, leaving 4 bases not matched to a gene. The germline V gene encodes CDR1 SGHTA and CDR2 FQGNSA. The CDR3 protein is CASSQTGFYNSPLHF. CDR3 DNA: TGTGCCAGCAGCCAGACAGGGTTCTATAATTCACCCCTCCACTTT.

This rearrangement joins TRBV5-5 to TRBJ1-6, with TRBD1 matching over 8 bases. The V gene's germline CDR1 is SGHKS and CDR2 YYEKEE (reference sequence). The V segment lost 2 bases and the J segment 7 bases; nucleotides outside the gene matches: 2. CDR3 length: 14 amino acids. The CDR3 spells CASSFPGGNSPLHF. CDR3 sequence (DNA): TGTGCCAGCAGCTTCCCAGGGGGCAATTCACCCCTCCACTTT. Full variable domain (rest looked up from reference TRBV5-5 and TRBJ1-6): DAGVTQSPTHLIKTRGQQVTLRCSPISGHKSVSWYQQVLGQGPQFIFQYYEKEERGRGNFPDRFSARQFPNYSSELNVNALLLGDSALYLCASSFPGGNSPLHFGNGTRLTVT.

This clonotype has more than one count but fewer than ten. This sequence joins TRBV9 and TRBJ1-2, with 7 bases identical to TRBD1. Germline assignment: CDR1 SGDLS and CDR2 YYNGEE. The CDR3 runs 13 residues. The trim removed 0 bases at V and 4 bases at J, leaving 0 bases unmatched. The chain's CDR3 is CASSVGDSYGYTF. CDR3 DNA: TGTGCCAGCAGCGTAGGGGACAGCTATGGCTACACCTTC.

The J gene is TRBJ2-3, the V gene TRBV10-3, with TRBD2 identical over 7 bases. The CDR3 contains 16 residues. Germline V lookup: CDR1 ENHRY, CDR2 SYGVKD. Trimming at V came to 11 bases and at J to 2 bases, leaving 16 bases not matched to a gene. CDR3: CAVRQTEAGTTDTQYF. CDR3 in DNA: TGTGCCGTACGCCAGACCGAAGCGGGGACCACAGATACGCAGTATTTT.

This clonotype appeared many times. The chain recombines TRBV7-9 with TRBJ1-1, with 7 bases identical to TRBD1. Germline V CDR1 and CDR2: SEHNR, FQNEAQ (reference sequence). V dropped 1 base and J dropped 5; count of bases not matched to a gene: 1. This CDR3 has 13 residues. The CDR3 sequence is CASSLGQGTEAFF. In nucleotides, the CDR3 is TGTGCCAGCAGCTTAGGACAGGGTACTGAAGCTTTCTTT.

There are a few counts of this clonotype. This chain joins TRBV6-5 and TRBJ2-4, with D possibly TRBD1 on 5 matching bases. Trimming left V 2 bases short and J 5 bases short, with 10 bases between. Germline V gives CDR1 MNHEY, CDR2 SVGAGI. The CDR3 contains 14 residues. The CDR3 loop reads CASSYQGPQNIQYF. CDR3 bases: TGTGCCAGCAGTTACCAGGGCCCACAAAACATTCAGTACTTC.

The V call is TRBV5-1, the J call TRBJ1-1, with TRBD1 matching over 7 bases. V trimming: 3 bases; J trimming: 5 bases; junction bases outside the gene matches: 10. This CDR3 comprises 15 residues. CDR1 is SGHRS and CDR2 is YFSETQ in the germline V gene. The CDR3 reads CASSWVYRGMTEAFF. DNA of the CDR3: TGCGCCAGCAGCTGGGTGTACAGGGGCATGACTGAAGCTTTCTTT.

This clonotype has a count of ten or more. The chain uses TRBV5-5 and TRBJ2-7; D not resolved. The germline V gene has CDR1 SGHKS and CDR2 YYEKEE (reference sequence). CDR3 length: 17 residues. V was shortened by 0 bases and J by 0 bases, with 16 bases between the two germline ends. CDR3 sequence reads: CASSLDGGQARSYEQYV. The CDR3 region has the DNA TGTGCCAGCAGCTTGGACGGTGGGCAGGCGCGCTCCTACGAGCAGTACGTC.

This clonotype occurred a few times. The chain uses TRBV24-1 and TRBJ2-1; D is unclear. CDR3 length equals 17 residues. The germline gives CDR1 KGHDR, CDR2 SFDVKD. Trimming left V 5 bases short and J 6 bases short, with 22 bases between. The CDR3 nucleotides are TGTGCCACCAGTGTGAGGTCCGCGGCTTTTGGGTTCAATGAGCAGTTCTTC. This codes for CATSVRSAAFGFNEQFF.

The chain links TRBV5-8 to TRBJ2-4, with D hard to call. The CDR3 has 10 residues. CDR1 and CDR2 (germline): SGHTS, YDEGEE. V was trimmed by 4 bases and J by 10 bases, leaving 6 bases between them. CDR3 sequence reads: CASSPSIQYF. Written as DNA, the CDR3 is TGTGCCAGCAGCCCTTCGATTCAGTACTTC.

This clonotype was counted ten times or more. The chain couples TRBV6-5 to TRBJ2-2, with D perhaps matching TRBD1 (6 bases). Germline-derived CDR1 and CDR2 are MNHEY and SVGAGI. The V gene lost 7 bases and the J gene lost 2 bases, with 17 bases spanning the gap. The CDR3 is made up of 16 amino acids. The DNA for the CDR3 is TGTGCCAGCACCGCAATACAGGGCGAAAACACCGGGGAGCTGTTTTTT. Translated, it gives CASTAIQGENTGELFF.

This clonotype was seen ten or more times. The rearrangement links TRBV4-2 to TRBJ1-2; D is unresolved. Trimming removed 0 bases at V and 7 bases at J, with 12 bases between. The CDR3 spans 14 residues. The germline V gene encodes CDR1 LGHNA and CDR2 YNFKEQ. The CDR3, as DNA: TGTGCCAGCAGCCAAGAGAACGCGGACGGTGGCTACACCTTC. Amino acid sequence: CASSQENADGGYTF.

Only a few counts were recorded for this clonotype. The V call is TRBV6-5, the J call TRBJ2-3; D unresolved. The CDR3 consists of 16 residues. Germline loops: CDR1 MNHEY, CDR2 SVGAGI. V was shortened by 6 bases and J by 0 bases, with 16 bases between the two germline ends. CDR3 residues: CASSHNVFSSTDTQYF. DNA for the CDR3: TGTGCCAGCAGCCACAATGTTTTTTCTAGCACAGATACGCAGTATTTT.

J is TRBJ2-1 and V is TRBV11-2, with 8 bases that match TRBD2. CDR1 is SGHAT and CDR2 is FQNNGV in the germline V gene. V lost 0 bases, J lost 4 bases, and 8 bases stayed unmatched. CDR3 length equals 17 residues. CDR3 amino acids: CASSLDILSGSYNEQFF. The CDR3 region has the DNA TGTGCCAGCAGCTTAGATATTTTGAGCGGGAGTTACAATGAGCAGTTCTTC.